The entry that follows covers one T cell receptor beta chain sequence. The clone's antigen remains unknown. Base quality data are lacking; no much larger clone is found one base away. The CDR3 runs 14 residues from the cysteine to the phenylalanine. Only CDR3 DNA is held: 42 bases, read in frame from base 1. The germline V gene gives CDR1 as SGDLS and CDR2 as YYNGEE. V has 4 bases trimmed and J has 6 bases trimmed; junction bases matching no gene number 8. A case-control design nested within a healthcare worker cohort in London, UK, was used, with weekly nasopharyngeal swab PCR tests and blood sampling performed. Healthcare workers were enrolled in the week of the UK lockdown, from 23 to 31 March 2020, and were followed every week for up to roughly 16 weeks. This record belongs to a study of early T cells in non-severe SARS-CoV-2 infection (dated by TCRdb to the early 2020s). Regarding the study in general: Because TCR sequencing was done on bulk RNA from unsorted whole blood, the alpha and beta chains could not be paired. General study outcomes and caveats: Matching against VDJdb was skewed toward anti-spike CD8 responses, likely underestimated virus-specific expansions, and missed private and CD4 specificities.

The library was generated by 5' RACE. Sequencer: NextSeq 500. Unique molecular identifiers were attached to individual cDNA molecules in the TCR library protocol so that sequencing error and PCR bias could be corrected. Both TCR alpha and beta chains were sequenced, and tight co-correlation was observed between alpha and beta sequence abundances in each sample. The study's processing was this. Decombinator V4 was used to annotate the V gene, J gene and CDR3 of the TCR sequences. Expanded TCRs were defined as changing significantly between any two time points under a Poisson model with p below 0.0001. TCR abundances were normalised to the total number of TCRs sequenced in each sample and reported as counts per million. TRAV1-2 paired with TRAJ12, TRAJ20 or TRAJ33 defined MAIT TCRs, while TRAV10 paired with TRAJ18 defined iNKT TCRs. A search of VDJdb, accessed on 1 November 2021, was run for TCRs annotated to CMV, EBV and SARS-CoV-2, with TCRs annotated for multiple antigens excluded. TCRdb reworked the public reads: Q25 trimming with fastp, MiXCR clone assembly, productive beta chains retained. All rows with the same CDR3 protein become a single entry with the most common DNA and genes. TCRdb's processing, not the authors' own work, is the source of the V and J calls. This sample is represented by tens of thousands of distinct CDR3 sequences; around 12% of them were singletons. The top ten hold 4% to 5.5% of the sample.

The clonotype was recovered from an adult who was a healthcare worker with PCR-confirmed SARS-CoV-2 infection or an uninfected control (not recorded which). Source material: whole blood. The sequence is built from TRBV9 and TRBJ2-3; 7 bases in the middle match TRBD2. The nucleotide sequence is given as TGTGCCAGCAGCCCTGTCTTAGCGGGCGATACGCAGTATTTT. Its product reads: CASSPVLAGDTQYF.